The rows below give T cell receptor beta chains drawn from one sample of a study of beta chain features in type 1 diabetes. The data were produced by immunoSEQ multiplex PCR, yet TCRdb's version contains in-frame clones alone and is incomplete. The data contain under 400,000 clones, 12% to 15% of them singletons. The specimen was central memory CD4+ T cells from blood. The receptors were sampled from a man aged 30 to 45 in good health. Each CDR3 is given with its conserved first and last residue. Fields, in order: V gene, CDR3 length, D gene, clone size, J gene, CDR3 DNA, CDR3 protein. D genes are given only for firm matches. Expanded clones get a size class; other rows say once, few or many, or leave the size out.

V: TRBV6-5; length: 12; D: -; size: many; J: TRBJ2-1; DNA: TGTGCCAGCAGTTACTCCGACAATGAGCAGTTCTTC; CDR3: CASSYSDNEQFF
V: TRBV28; length: 13; D: -; size: -; J: TRBJ1-1; DNA: TGTGCCAGCAGTCAAGGGGTCGACACTGAAGTTTTCTTT; CDR3: CASSQGVDTEVFF
V: TRBV5-5; length: 14; D: -; size: few; J: TRBJ1-5; DNA: TGTGCCAGCGGCCTCCTTTCTTCCAATCAGCCCCAGCATTTT; CDR3: CASGLLSSNQPQHF
V: TRBV19; length: 14; D: -; size: -; J: TRBJ2-7; DNA: TGTGCCAGTAGTATGGGACTGGGAACCTACGAGCAGTACTTC; CDR3: CASSMGLGTYEQYF
V: TRBV2; length: 15; D: -; size: -; J: TRBJ2-7; DNA: TGCGCCAGCAGCACATACAGGGGAGGCACCTACGAGCAGTACTTC; CDR3: CASSTYRGGTYEQYF
V: TRBV4-3; length: 13; D: -; size: -; J: TRBJ1-1; DNA: TGCGCCAGCAGCCAAGAGGGGGCTGCGATGGCTTTCTTT; CDR3: CASSQEGAAMAFF
V: TRBV4-1; length: 15; D: -; size: -; J: TRBJ1-2; DNA: TGTGCCAGCAGCCCTCAGGGTAACTCGCTCTATGGCTACACCTTC; CDR3: CASSPQGNSLYGYTF
V: TRBV6-1; length: 14; D: -; size: many; J: TRBJ1-5; DNA: TGTGCCAGCAGCCCCGGCGGCGGAGATCAGCCCCAGCATTTT; CDR3: CASSPGGGDQPQHF
V: TRBV7-2; length: 16; D: -; size: few; J: TRBJ2-3; DNA: TGTGCCAGCAGCCGGAGGGGTGAAACTAGCACAGATACGCAGTATTTT; CDR3: CASSRRGETSTDTQYF
V: TRBV19; length: 16; D: -; size: few; J: TRBJ2-1; DNA: TGTGCCAGTAGTGAAGGGGCGGCCCCAGGTTACAATGAGCAGTTCTTC; CDR3: CASSEGAAPGYNEQFF
V: TRBV5-6; length: 12; D: -; size: many; J: TRBJ1-1; DNA: TGTGCCAGCAGCCCTTGGTCTGCGCAAGCTTTCTTT; CDR3: CASSPWSAQAFF
V: TRBV18; length: 15; D: -; size: -; J: TRBJ2-3; DNA: TGTGCCAGCTCACGTGCGGGGCGGTCACAAGATACGCAGTATTTT; CDR3: CASSRAGRSQDTQYF
V: TRBV9; length: 14; D: TRBD1; size: -; J: TRBJ2-5; DNA: TGTGCCAGCAGCGCCAGACAGGGACAAGAGACCCAGTACTTC; CDR3: CASSARQGQETQYF
V: TRBV7-9; length: 13; D: -; size: -; J: TRBJ1-4; DNA: TGTGCCAGCAGGCCAGACGCTAATGAAAAACTGTTTTTT; CDR3: CASRPDANEKLFF
V: TRBV30; length: 15; D: TRBD1; size: -; J: TRBJ2-3; DNA: TGTGCCTGGAGTCAGGGACAGGGGATCACAGATACGCAGTATTTT; CDR3: CAWSQGQGITDTQYF
V: TRBV5-1; length: 15; D: TRBD1; size: -; J: TRBJ1-1; DNA: TGCGCCAGCAGCTTGGATGGACAGGTCCCCACTGAAGCTTTCTTT; CDR3: CASSLDGQVPTEAFF
V: TRBV2; length: 13; D: -; size: many; J: TRBJ2-1; DNA: TGTGCCAGCAGTGAGGAGGGTTGGGATGAGCAGTTCTTC; CDR3: CASSEEGWDEQFF
V: TRBV19; length: 15; D: -; size: many; J: TRBJ1-2; DNA: TGTGCCAGTAGTATAAGGGCAAGGGACATCTATGGCTACACCTTC; CDR3: CASSIRARDIYGYTF
V: TRBV5-1; length: 15; D: -; size: -; J: TRBJ2-7; DNA: TGTGCCAGCAGCTGGCGGGGGCAAAGCTCCTACGAGCAGTACTTC; CDR3: CASSWRGQSSYEQYF
V: TRBV11-2; length: 14; D: TRBD2; size: few; J: TRBJ2-3; DNA: TGTGCCAGCGGAACTAGCGGGGGCACAGATACGCAGTATTTT; CDR3: CASGTSGGTDTQYF
V: TRBV2; length: 15; D: -; size: few; J: TRBJ2-2; DNA: TGTGCCAGCAATACCGGGACTCGAAACACCGGGGAGCTGTTTTTT; CDR3: CASNTGTRNTGELFF
V: TRBV6-1; length: 14; D: TRBD1; size: few; J: TRBJ2-3; DNA: TGTGCCAGCAGCCGGACAGGGGGCCGGGATACGCAGTATTTT; CDR3: CASSRTGGRDTQYF
V: TRBV29-1; length: 13; D: TRBD2; size: few; J: TRBJ2-1; DNA: TGCAGCGTCCAAAGGACTAGCGCCAATGAGCAGTTCTTC; CDR3: CSVQRTSANEQFF
V: TRBV5-6; length: 15; D: TRBD1; size: -; J: TRBJ1-1; DNA: TGTGCCAGCAGCCTCTTTCGGACAGGGTTCACTGAAGCTTTCTTT; CDR3: CASSLFRTGFTEAFF
V: TRBV5-1; length: 15; D: -; size: -; J: TRBJ2-5; DNA: TGCGCCAGCAGCGGCGGCAGCGGACGGTGGGAGACCCAGTACTTC; CDR3: CASSGGSGRWETQYF
V: TRBV5-4; length: 13; D: -; size: -; J: TRBJ1-1; DNA: TGTGCCAGCAGCCTAGAGGGGGATAGGGCAGCTTTCTTT; CDR3: CASSLEGDRAAFF
V: TRBV4-3; length: 17; D: TRBD2; size: -; J: TRBJ2-5; DNA: TGCGCCAGCAGCCCAGGGACTAGCGGGAGCACCCAAGAGACCCAGTACTTC; CDR3: CASSPGTSGSTQETQYF
V: TRBV13; length: 13; D: -; size: few; J: TRBJ1-2; DNA: TGTGCCAGCAGCTTAAATCCGGTCTATGGCTACACCTTC; CDR3: CASSLNPVYGYTF
V: TRBV10-1; length: 12; D: -; size: -; J: TRBJ1-1; DNA: TGCGCCAGCAGTGAGTCTTACTCCGAAGCTTTCTTT; CDR3: CASSESYSEAFF
V: TRBV25-1; length: 14; D: -; size: -; J: TRBJ2-3; DNA: TGTGCCAGCAGTGAATCGCCACACACAGATACGCAGTATTTT; CDR3: CASSESPHTDTQYF
V: TRBV19; length: 14; D: -; size: -; J: TRBJ1-4; DNA: TGTGCCAGTAGTACGGGGAGCAGTAGTGAAAAACTGTTTTTT; CDR3: CASSTGSSSEKLFF
V: TRBV7-2; length: 14; D: -; size: many; J: TRBJ2-5; DNA: TGTGCCAGCAGCCCCGAATGGGGGCAAGAGACCCAGTACTTC; CDR3: CASSPEWGQETQYF
V: TRBV7-9; length: 15; D: -; size: -; J: TRBJ2-1; DNA: TGTGCCAGCACTCCTAGCCAGATCCCTGGCAATGAGCAGTTCTTC; CDR3: CASTPSQIPGNEQFF
V: TRBV5-1; length: 14; D: -; size: few; J: TRBJ2-1; DNA: TGCGCCAGCAGCTTCCTAGCTGGCCACAATGAGCAGTTCTTC; CDR3: CASSFLAGHNEQFF
V: TRBV5-1; length: 16; D: TRBD1; size: -; J: TRBJ1-1; DNA: TGCGCCAGCAGCTTGGCCCCGACAGGGCTGAACACTGAAGCTTTCTTT; CDR3: CASSLAPTGLNTEAFF
V: TRBV11-2; length: 11; D: -; size: -; J: TRBJ2-5; DNA: TGTGCCAGCAGCGAACGGGGGACCCAGTACTTC; CDR3: CASSERGTQYF
V: TRBV4-1; length: 18; D: -; size: -; J: TRBJ2-6; DNA: TGCGCCAGCAGCACCACACAGGCCATAAGCTCTGGGGCCAACGTCCTGACTTTC; CDR3: CASSTTQAISSGANVLTF
V: TRBV25-1; length: 15; D: -; size: few; J: TRBJ2-5; DNA: TGTGCCAGCAGTGAATCCAGGCTGTACCAAGAGACCCAGTACTTC; CDR3: CASSESRLYQETQYF
V: TRBV6-5; length: 13; D: -; size: few; J: TRBJ1-1; DNA: TGTGCCAGCACTCGGGTCGGCTTGGGTGAAGCTTTCTTT; CDR3: CASTRVGLGEAFF
V: TRBV6-1; length: 13; D: -; size: few; J: TRBJ1-2; DNA: TGTGCCAGCAGTGAAAATGGGGAATATGGCTACACCTTC; CDR3: CASSENGEYGYTF
V: TRBV25-1; length: 13; D: -; size: few; J: TRBJ2-7; DNA: TGTGCCAGCAGTGAGGGCGGACATTACGAGCAGTACTTC; CDR3: CASSEGGHYEQYF
V: TRBV7-2; length: 15; D: -; size: few; J: TRBJ2-5; DNA: TGTGCCAGCAGCTTAGCAACACTGTACCAAGAGACCCAGTACTTC; CDR3: CASSLATLYQETQYF